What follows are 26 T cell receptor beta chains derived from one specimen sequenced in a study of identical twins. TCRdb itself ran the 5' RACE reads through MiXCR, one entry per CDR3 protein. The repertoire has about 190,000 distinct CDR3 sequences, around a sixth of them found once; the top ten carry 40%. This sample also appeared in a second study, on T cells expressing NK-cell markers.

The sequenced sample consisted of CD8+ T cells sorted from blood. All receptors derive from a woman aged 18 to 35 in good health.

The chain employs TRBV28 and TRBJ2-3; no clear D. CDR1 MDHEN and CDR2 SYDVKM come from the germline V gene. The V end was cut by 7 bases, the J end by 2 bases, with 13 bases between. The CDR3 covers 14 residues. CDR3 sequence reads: CASMGIHYTDTQYF. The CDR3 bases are TGTGCCAGCATGGGAATTCACTACACAGATACGCAGTATTTT.

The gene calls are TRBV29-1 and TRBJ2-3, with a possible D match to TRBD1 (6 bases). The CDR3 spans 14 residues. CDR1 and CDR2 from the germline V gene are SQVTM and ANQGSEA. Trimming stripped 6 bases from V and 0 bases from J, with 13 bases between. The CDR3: CSVIGQPSTDTQYF. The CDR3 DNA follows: TGCAGCGTCATCGGACAGCCGAGCACAGATACGCAGTATTTT.

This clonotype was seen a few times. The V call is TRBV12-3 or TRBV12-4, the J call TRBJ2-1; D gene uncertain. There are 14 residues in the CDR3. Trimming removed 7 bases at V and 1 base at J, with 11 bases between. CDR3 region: CASTADGSYNEQFF. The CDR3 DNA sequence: TGTGCCAGCACCGCGGACGGTTCCTACAATGAGCAGTTCTTC.

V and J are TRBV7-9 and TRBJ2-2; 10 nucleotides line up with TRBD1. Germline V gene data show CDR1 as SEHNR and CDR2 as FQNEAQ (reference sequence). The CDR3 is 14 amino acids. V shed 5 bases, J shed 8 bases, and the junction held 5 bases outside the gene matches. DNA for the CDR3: TGTGCCAGCAGCCCGACAGGGGGCAAAGGGGAGCTGTTTTTT. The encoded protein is CASSPTGGKGELFF.

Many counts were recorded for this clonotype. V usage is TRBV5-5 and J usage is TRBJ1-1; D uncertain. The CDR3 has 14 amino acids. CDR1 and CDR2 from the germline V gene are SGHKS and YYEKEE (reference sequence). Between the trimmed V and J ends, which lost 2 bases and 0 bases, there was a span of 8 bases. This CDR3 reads CASSLDRVNTEAFF. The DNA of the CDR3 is TGTGCCAGCAGCTTAGACCGAGTGAACACTGAAGCTTTCTTT.

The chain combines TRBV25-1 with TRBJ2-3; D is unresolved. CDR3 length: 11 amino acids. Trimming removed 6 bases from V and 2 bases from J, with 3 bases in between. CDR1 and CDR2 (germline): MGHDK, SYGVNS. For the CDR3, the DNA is TGTGCCAGCAGAGACACAGATACGCAGTATTTT. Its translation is CASRDTDTQYF. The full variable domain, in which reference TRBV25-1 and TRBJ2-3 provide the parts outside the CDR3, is EADIYQTPRYLVIGTGKKITLECSQTMGHDKMYWYQQDPGMELHLIHYSYGVNSTEKGDLSSESTVSRIRTEHFPLTLESARPSHTSQYLCASRDTDTQYFGPGTRLTVL.

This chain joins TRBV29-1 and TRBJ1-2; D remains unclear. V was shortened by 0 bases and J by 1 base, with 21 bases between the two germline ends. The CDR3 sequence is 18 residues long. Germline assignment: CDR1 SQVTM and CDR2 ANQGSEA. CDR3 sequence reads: CSVEDRIYKEGLNYGYTF. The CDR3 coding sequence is TGCAGCGTTGAAGATCGGATCTACAAAGAGGGCCTTAACTATGGCTACACCTTC.

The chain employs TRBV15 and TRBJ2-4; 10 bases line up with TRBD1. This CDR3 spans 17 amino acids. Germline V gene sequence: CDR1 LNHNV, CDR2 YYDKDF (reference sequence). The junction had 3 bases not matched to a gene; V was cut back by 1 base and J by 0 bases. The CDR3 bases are TGTGCCACCAGCAGAGCGAGGGACAGGGGAGCCAAAAACATTCAGTACTTC. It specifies CATSRARDRGAKNIQYF. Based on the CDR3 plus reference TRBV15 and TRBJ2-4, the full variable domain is DAMVIQNPRYQVTQFGKPVTLSCSQTLNHNVMYWYQQKSSQAPKLLFHYYDKDFNNEADTPDNFQSRRPNTSFCFLDIRSPGLGDTAMYLCATSRARDRGAKNIQYFGAGTRLSVL.

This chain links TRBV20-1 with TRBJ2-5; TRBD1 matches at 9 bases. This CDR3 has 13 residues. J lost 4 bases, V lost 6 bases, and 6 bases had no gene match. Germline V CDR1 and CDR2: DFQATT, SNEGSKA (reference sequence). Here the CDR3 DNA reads TGCAGTGCCGAACCGGGACAGGGAGAGACCCAGTACTTC. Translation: CSAEPGQGETQYF.

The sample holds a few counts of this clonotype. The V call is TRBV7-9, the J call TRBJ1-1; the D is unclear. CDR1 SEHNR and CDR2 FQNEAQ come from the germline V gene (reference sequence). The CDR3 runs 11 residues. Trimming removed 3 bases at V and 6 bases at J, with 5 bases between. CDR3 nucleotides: TGTGCCAGCAGCTTTTCGCCTGAAGCTTTCTTT. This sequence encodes CASSFSPEAFF.

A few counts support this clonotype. CDR3 in amino acids: CASSATASYEQYF. The CDR3 region has the DNA TGTGCCAGCAGCGCGACAGCCTCCTACGAGCAGTACTTC. This sequence joins TRBV12-3 or TRBV12-4 and TRBJ2-7; D perhaps matches TRBD1 (5 bases). CDR3 length: 13 residues. The ends were cut back, 6 bases at V and 0 bases at J, with 9 bases in the middle.

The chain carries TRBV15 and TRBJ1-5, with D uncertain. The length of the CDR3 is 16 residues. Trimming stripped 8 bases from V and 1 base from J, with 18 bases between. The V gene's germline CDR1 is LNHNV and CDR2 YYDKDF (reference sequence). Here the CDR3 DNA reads TGTGCCACCGGGCGCAGTGGCGGAGGAAGCAATCAGCCCCAGCATTTT. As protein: CATGRSGGGSNQPQHF.

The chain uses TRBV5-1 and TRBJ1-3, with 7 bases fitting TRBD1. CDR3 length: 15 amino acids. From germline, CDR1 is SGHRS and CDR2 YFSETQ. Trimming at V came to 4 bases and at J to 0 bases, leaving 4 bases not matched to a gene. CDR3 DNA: TGCGCCAGCAGCGGGGACAGATCCTCTGGAAACACCATATATTTT. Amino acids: CASSGDRSSGNTIYF.

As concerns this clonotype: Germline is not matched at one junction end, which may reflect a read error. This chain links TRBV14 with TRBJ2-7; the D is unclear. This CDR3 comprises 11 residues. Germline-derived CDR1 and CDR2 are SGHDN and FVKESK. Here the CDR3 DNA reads TGTGCCAGCAGCTTGGGTCTTCCGATACACTTC. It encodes CASSLGLPIHF.

The CDR3 reads CSASSRDKASHEQYF. Written as DNA, the CDR3 is TGCAGTGCTTCATCCCGGGACAAAGCCAGCCACGAGCAGTACTTC. V is TRBV20-1 and J is TRBJ2-7, with D tentatively TRBD1 (6 bases). The CDR3 covers 15 residues. From germline, CDR1 is DFQATT and CDR2 SNEGSKA (reference sequence). Trimming stripped 5 bases from V and 5 bases from J, with 22 bases between.

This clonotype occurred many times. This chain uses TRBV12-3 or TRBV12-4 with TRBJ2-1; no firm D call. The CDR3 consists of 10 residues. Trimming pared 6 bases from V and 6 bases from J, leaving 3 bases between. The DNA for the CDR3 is TGTGCCAGCAGCTTCAATGAGCAGTTCTTC. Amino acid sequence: CASSFNEQFF.

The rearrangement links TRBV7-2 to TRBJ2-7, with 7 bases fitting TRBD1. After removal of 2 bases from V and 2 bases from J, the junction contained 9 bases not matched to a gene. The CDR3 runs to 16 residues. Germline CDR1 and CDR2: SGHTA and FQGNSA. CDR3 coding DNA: TGTGCCAGCAGCTTAAGAGGGACAGTCAACGCCTACGAGCAGTACTTC. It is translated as CASSLRGTVNAYEQYF.

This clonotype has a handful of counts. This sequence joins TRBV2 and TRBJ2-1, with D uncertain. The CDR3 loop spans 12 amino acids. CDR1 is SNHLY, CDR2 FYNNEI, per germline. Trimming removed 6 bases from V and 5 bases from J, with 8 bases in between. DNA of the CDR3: TGTGCCAGCAGGGTTTTCGACAATGAGCAGTTCTTC. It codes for CASRVFDNEQFF.

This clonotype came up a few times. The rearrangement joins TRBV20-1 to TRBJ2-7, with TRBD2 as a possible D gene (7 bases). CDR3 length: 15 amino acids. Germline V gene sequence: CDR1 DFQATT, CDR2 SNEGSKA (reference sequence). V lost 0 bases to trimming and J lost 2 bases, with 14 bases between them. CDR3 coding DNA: TGCAGTGCTAGAGATAACAGGGAGGGCCCCTACGAGCAGTACTTC. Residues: CSARDNREGPYEQYF.

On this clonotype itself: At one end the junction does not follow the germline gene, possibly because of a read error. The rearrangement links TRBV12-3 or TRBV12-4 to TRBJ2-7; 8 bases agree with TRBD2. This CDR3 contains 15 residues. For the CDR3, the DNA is TGTGTCAGCAGCCCAGTGGGGCGGGAGGCCTACGAGCAGTACTTC. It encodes CVSSPVGREAYEQYF.

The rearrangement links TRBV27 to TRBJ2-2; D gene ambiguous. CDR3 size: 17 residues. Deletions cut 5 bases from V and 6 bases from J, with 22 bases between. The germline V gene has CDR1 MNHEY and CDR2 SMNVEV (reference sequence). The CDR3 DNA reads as TGTGCCAGCAGTCTCCTGGGTAGTTTTGGGTCCTCCGGGGAGCTGTTTTTT. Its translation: CASSLLGSFGSSGELFF.

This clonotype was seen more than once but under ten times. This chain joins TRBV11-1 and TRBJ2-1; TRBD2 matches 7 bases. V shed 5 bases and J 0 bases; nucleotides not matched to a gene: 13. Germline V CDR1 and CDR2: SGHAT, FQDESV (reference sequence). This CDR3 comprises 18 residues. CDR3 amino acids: CASSGTGRGESSYNEQFF. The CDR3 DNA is TGTGCCAGCAGCGGAACCGGTCGGGGGGAAAGCTCCTACAATGAGCAGTTCTTC.

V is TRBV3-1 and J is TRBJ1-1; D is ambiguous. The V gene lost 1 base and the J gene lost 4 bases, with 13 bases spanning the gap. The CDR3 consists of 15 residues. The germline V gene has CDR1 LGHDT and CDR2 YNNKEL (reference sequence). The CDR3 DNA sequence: TGTGCCAGCAGCCAAGTGGGCCTAGAGGTCACTGAAGCTTTCTTT. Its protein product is CASSQVGLEVTEAFF. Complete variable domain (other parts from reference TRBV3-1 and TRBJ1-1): DTAVSQTPKYLVTQMGNDKSIKCEQNLGHDTMYWYKQDSKKFLKIMFSYNNKELIINETVPNRFSPKSPDKAHLNLHINSLELGDSAVYFCASSQVGLEVTEAFFGQGTRLTVV.

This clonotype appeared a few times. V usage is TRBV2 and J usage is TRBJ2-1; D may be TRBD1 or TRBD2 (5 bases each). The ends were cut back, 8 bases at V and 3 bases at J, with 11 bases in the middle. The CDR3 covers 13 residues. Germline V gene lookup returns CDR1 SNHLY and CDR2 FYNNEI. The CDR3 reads CASSGLDYNEQFF. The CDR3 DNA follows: TGTGCCAGCTCGGGGCTTGACTACAATGAGCAGTTCTTC.

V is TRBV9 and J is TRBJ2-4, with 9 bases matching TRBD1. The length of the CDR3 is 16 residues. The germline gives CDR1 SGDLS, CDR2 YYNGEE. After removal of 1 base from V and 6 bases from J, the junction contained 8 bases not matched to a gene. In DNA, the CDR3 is TGTGCCAGCAGCGTAACAACAGGGGGCCGAAGAAACATTCAGTACTTC. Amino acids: CASSVTTGGRRNIQYF.

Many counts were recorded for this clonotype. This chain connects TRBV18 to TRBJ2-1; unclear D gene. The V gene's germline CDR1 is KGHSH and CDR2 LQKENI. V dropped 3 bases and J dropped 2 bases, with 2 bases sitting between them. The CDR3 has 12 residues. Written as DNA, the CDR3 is TGTGCCAGCTCACCGACCTACAATGAGCAGTTCTTC. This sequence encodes CASSPTYNEQFF.